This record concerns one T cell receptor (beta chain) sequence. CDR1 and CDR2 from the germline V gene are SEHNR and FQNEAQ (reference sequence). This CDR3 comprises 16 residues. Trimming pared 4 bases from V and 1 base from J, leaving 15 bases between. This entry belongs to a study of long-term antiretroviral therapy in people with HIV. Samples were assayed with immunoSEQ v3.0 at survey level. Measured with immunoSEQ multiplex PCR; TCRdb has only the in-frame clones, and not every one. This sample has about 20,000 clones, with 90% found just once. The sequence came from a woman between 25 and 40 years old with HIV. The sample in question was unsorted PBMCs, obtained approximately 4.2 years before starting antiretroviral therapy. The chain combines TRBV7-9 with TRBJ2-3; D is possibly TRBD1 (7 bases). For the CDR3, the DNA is TGTGCCAGCAGCTCCCACAGGGGAGGAGGCACAGATACGCAGTATTTT. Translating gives CASSSHRGGGTDTQYF.